This T cell receptor (beta chain) emerged from a study of T cell responses to AZD1222 COVID-19 vaccine. Findings and limits, study-wide: Spike-specific TCR breadth and depth rose after two AZD1222 doses. Mapped onto spike, vaccine-associated CD4 TCRs spanned it and were dominant at 160-218 and 743-854.

V dropped 4 bases and J dropped 8 bases, with 6 bases sitting between them. CDR3 length: 11 residues. Germline V CDR1 and CDR2: SNHLY, FYNNEI. Produced via immunoSEQ multiplex PCR; TCRdb's table is partial and in-frame only. The sample has approximately 130,000 clones; roughly nine tenths are singletons. About this clone itself: The antigen is unknown.

The receptor's source is an adult in good health. The V gene is TRBV2, the J gene TRBJ2-1; D call uncertain. This sample comprised peripheral blood, obtained on day 0 of AZD1222 vaccination. CDR3 DNA sequence: TGTGCCAGCAGTGGGGTCCATGAGCAGTTCTTC. This encodes CASSGVHEQFF.